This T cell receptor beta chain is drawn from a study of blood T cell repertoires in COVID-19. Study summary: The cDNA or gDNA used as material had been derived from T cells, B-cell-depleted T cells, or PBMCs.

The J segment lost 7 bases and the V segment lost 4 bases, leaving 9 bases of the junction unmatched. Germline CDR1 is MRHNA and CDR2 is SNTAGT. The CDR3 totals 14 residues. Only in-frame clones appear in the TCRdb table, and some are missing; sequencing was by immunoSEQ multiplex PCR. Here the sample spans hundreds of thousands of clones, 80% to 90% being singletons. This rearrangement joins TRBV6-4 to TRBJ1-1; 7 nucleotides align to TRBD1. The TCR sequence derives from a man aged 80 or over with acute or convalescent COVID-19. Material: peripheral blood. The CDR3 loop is CASSVRQGVDEAFF. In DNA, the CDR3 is TGTGCCAGCAGTGTTAGACAGGGAGTGGATGAAGCTTTCTTT.